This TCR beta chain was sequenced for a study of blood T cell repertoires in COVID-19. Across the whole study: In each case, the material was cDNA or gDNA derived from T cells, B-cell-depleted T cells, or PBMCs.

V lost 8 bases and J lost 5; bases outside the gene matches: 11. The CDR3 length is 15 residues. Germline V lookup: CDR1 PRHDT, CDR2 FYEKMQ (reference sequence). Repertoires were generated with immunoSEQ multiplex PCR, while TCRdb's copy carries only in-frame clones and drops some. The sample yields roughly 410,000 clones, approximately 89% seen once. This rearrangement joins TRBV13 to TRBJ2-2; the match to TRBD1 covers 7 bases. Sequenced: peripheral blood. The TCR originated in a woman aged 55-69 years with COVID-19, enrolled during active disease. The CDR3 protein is CASGSPTGETGELFF. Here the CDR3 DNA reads TGTGCCAGCGGGAGCCCTACAGGGGAAACCGGGGAGCTGTTTTTT.